This passage covers 27 T cell receptor beta chains from one sample sequenced in a study of blood T cells in healthy people across ages. The use of a sample-barcoded 5' primer and a J-beta primer mix characterized a second PCR of 7 to 11 cycles. From the 5' RACE reads, TCRdb called clonotypes with MiXCR, one entry per CDR3 protein. Counted here are under 800,000 distinct CDR3 sequences, around 46% occurring once; the ten biggest clones make up approximately 22%. The specimen was blood. All receptors derive from an older woman in good health.

V usage is TRBV21-1 and J usage is TRBJ1-4; TRBD1 is the table's D call, not checked against the DNA. TRBV21-1 is annotated as a pseudogene. The CDR3 spans 18 residues. The CDR3 bases are TGTGCCAGCAGCTCAAAGCGCCAGGGGGGTAGAACTAATGAAAAACTGTTTTTT. Its protein is CASSSKRQGGRTNEKLFF.

A remark on this clonotype: Its ends do not fully match the called genes, so a read error is possible. This chain joins TRBV12-3 or TRBV12-4 and TRBJ1-2; D not resolved. CDR3 length equals 12 residues. The CDR3 here is CASSPPLSGYIF. In DNA form, the CDR3 reads TGTGCCAGCAGTCCACCGCTCTCAGGCTACATCTTC.

The chain links TRBV27 to TRBJ1-1, with 7 bases fitting TRBD1. The V gene's germline CDR1 is MNHEY and CDR2 SMNVEV (reference sequence). This CDR3 spans 15 amino acids. The V gene end was trimmed by 0 bases and the J gene end by 1 base; junction bases not matched to a gene: 2. The CDR3 spells CASSLSPGGNTEAFF. The CDR3 DNA follows: TGTGCCAGCAGTTTATCGCCAGGGGGGAACACTGAAGCTTTCTTT.

The J gene is TRBJ1-2, the V gene TRBV2; TRBD1 matches 9 bases. This CDR3 has 14 amino acids. Per the germline V gene, CDR1 is SNHLY and CDR2 is FYNNEI. The trim removed 5 bases at V and 4 bases at J, leaving 5 bases unmatched. DNA for the CDR3: TGTGCCAGCAGTCTATGGGACAGGGTCTATGGCTACACCTTC. This encodes CASSLWDRVYGYTF.

Details on this clonotype: Given a much more abundant clone one base away, this may be a read error. This sequence joins TRBV6-1 and TRBJ1-2, with a tentative D call TRBD1 (5 bases). There are 14 residues in the CDR3. Germline lookup yields CDR1 MNHNS and CDR2 SASEGT. The CDR3 sequence is CASSEGQRNYVYTF. The CDR3 nucleotides read TGTGCCAGCAGTGAAGGACAGAGGAACTATGTCTACACCTTC.

The chain employs TRBV6-5 and TRBJ1-6, with a possible D match to TRBD1 (6 bases). The CDR3 runs 14 residues. V was trimmed by 4 bases and J by 8 bases, leaving 12 bases between them. Per the germline V gene, CDR1 is MNHEY and CDR2 is SVGAGI. The CDR3 is CASSSPGVYSPLHF. CDR3 sequence (DNA): TGTGCCAGCAGTTCTCCAGGGGTTTATTCACCCCTCCACTTT.

This clonotype was observed a few times. This sequence joins TRBV7-3 and TRBJ2-3; perhaps D is TRBD1 or TRBD2 (6 bases each). CDR1 is SGHTA and CDR2 is FQGTGA in the germline V gene. CDR3 length: 14 amino acids. The V end was cut by 5 bases, the J end by 6 bases, with 15 bases between. The CDR3 bases are TGTGCCAGCAGCAATCCGGGGGCAGGCGATACGCAGTATTTT. This translates into CASSNPGAGDTQYF. Together with reference TRBV7-3 and TRBJ2-3, the CDR3 gives the full variable domain: GAGVSQTPSNKVTEKGKYVELRCDPISGHTALYWYRQSLGQGPEFLIYFQGTGAADDSGLPNDRFFAVRPEGSVSTLKIQRTERGDSAVYLCASSNPGAGDTQYFGPGTRLTVL.

This chain links TRBV6-5 with TRBJ1-4; D unresolved. The CDR3 length is 16 residues. V was trimmed by 5 bases and J by 0 bases, leaving 13 bases between them. Germline V gene data show CDR1 as MNHEY and CDR2 as SVGAGI. DNA of the CDR3: TGTGCCAGCAGTCTATCCGACCCTGCAACTAATGAAAAACTGTTTTTT. Translated: CASSLSDPATNEKLFF.

The chain combines TRBV6-2 or TRBV6-3 with TRBJ2-7; 11 bases fit TRBD2. After removal of 2 bases from V and 6 bases from J, the junction contained 12 bases not matched to a gene. The germline V gene has CDR1 MNHEY and CDR2 SVGEGT. This CDR3 has 17 amino acids. CDR3 DNA: TGTGCCAGCAGTTACAATTCTGGAACTAGCGGGAGCCGCGAGCAGTACTTC. It yields the protein CASSYNSGTSGSREQYF.

The J gene is TRBJ2-7, the V gene TRBV20-1; D call uncertain. Germline V gene sequence: CDR1 DFQATT, CDR2 SNEGSKA (reference sequence). V was clipped by 5 bases and J by 2 bases, with 16 bases between them. The CDR3 is 14 residues long. CDR3 amino acids: CSAPMRHLPYEQYF. CDR3 DNA sequence: TGCAGTGCTCCGATGCGCCATCTACCCTACGAGCAGTACTTC.

This clonotype turned up a few times. This sequence joins TRBV6-6 and TRBJ1-2; 8 bases map to TRBD1. V shed 0 bases and J 8 bases; nucleotides not matched to a gene: 5. CDR1 is MNHNY, CDR2 SVGAGI, per germline (reference sequence). The CDR3 length is 14 residues. In DNA form, the CDR3 reads TGTGCCAGCAGTTACTCCCAGGGGGCTGGCGGCTACACCTTC. Amino acid sequence: CASSYSQGAGGYTF.

This clonotype was observed a single time. The chain is built from TRBV5-1 and TRBJ2-5; D unresolved. The closer fit of TRBJ2-7 to the DNA end suggests the J call may be wrong. Germline V gives CDR1 SGHRS, CDR2 YFSETQ. This CDR3 comprises 13 residues. The CDR3 nucleotides are TGCGCCAGCAGCTTGAGTAAGGGAACCGAGCAGTACTTC. Encoded protein: CASSLSKGTEQYF.

The table lists this clonotype with a few counts. V is TRBV20-1 and J is TRBJ2-1; perhaps TRBD2 as D (5 bases). The CDR3 covers 13 residues. CDR1 is DFQATT, CDR2 SNEGSKA, per germline (reference sequence). The V and J ends lost 0 bases and 8 bases respectively, with 11 bases between them. Here the CDR3 reads CSARDVRADEQFF. The CDR3 DNA sequence: TGCAGTGCTAGAGATGTGAGGGCTGATGAGCAGTTCTTC.

Comment on this clonotype: This could be a read error, since a much larger clone is one nucleotide away. The chain uses TRBV7-9 and TRBJ2-3; D may be TRBD1 (6 bases). The CDR3 length is 15 residues. In germline, CDR1 is SEHNR, CDR2 FQNEAQ (reference sequence). The chain's CDR3 is CVSSTGILSTDTQYF. The CDR3 DNA follows: TGTGTCAGCAGCACAGGGATCCTTAGCACAGATACGCAGTATTTT.

V and J are TRBV28 and TRBJ2-4, with D perhaps TRBD2 (6 bases). The J call could be wrong; TRBJ2-7 is a better fit for the DNA end. Germline V lookup: CDR1 MDHEN, CDR2 SYDVKM. CDR3 length: 12 residues. CDR3 amino acids: CASRSSDYEQYF. In DNA form, the CDR3 reads TGTGCCAGCAGGTCTAGCGACTACGAGCAGTACTTC.

The V call is TRBV20-1, the J call TRBJ2-5; 9 bases map to TRBD2. The CDR3 consists of 13 residues. CDR1 DFQATT and CDR2 SNEGSKA come from the germline V gene (reference sequence). Unmatched junction bases numbered 6, after V lost 3 bases and J lost 7 bases. This CDR3 reads CSARTSGKGTQYF. The CDR3 nucleotides read TGCAGTGCTAGGACTAGCGGAAAAGGGACCCAGTACTTC.

The V call is TRBV7-8, the J call TRBJ2-3; D is possibly TRBD2 (6 bases). This CDR3 spans 18 amino acids. The V gene's germline CDR1 is SGHVS and CDR2 FQNEAQ. The ends were cut back, 5 bases at V and 2 bases at J, with 23 bases in the middle. DNA of the CDR3: TGTGCCAGCAGCCCCTGGGGGGTATCAGTCTCCGACACAGATACGCAGTATTTT. It codes for CASSPWGVSVSDTDTQYF.

The V gene is TRBV20-1, the J gene TRBJ2-4, with TRBD1 identical over 7 bases. The DNA end is more similar to TRBJ2-7, so the J call may be wrong. The length of the CDR3 is 13 residues. Germline values: CDR1 DFQATT, CDR2 SNEGSKA (reference sequence). CDR3 loop: CSARDYRGYEQYF. The CDR3 nucleotides are TGCAGTGCTAGAGATTACAGGGGCTACGAGCAGTACTTC.

This clonotype was seen repeatedly, ten times or more. The V call is TRBV3-1, the J call TRBJ2-7; maybe TRBD2 (5 bases). V lost 6 bases and J lost 4, with 13 bases in between. The germline CDR1 and CDR2 sequences are LGHDT and YNNKEL (reference sequence). The CDR3 is made up of 13 amino acids. The CDR3 sequence: CASSQDEGYEQYF. DNA of the CDR3: TGTGCCAGCAGTCAGGACGAGGGATACGAGCAGTACTTC.

The chain recombines TRBV11-2 with TRBJ1-4, with D perhaps TRBD1 (6 bases). From germline, CDR1 is SGHAT and CDR2 FQNNGV. V gave up 1 base and J gave up 11 bases, with 20 bases separating them. There are 16 residues in the CDR3. DNA of the CDR3: TGTGCCAGCAGCTTAGGAGGGGCAGGGGCCGGGGAGAAACTGTTTTTT. Translating it yields CASSLGGAGAGEKLFF.

The rearrangement uses TRBV29-1 and TRBJ2-2; maybe TRBD2 (5 bases). The CDR3 is 15 amino acids. Germline assignment: CDR1 SQVTM and CDR2 ANQGSEA. V was pared by 3 bases and J by 3 bases, with 14 bases between. This chain's CDR3 is CSVDLPAEHTGELFF. DNA of the CDR3: TGCAGCGTTGACCTTCCAGCGGAACACACCGGGGAGCTGTTTTTT.

The sample holds a few counts of this clonotype. This chain connects TRBV9 to TRBJ2-7, with 11 bases matching TRBD2. CDR3 length equals 13 residues. Germline lookup yields CDR1 SGDLS and CDR2 YYNGEE. Losses at the gene ends were 0 bases for V and 10 bases for J; bases not matched to a gene: 3. CDR3 protein: CASSVVAGGAQYF. CDR3 nucleotides: TGTGCCAGCAGCGTAGTAGCGGGAGGGGCCCAGTACTTC.

The chain recombines TRBV15 with TRBJ1-5; D unresolved. V dropped 0 bases and J dropped 0 bases, with 3 bases sitting between them. Germline CDR1 and CDR2: LNHNV and YYDKDF (reference sequence). The CDR3 has 14 residues. As DNA, the CDR3 is TGTGCCACCAGCAGAGAGTATAGCAATCAGCCCCAGCATTTT. Translation gives CATSREYSNQPQHF.

J is TRBJ2-1 and V is TRBV6-5, with 12 bases lining up with TRBD2. Germline CDR1 MNHEY, CDR2 SVGAGI. CDR3 size: 15 residues. V lost 6 bases, J lost 8 bases, and 8 bases stayed unmatched. CDR3 sequence: CASRPGLAGPDEQFF. In nucleotides, the CDR3 is TGTGCCAGCAGACCGGGACTAGCGGGCCCTGATGAGCAGTTCTTC.

This chain links TRBV7-3 with TRBJ2-7, with 7 bases that match TRBD1. CDR1 and CDR2 from the germline V gene are SGHTA and FQGTGA. The CDR3 covers 13 residues. J was trimmed by 2 bases and V by 5 bases; bases with no gene match: 3. The CDR3 sequence: CASSRGQAYEQYF. CDR3 in DNA: TGTGCCAGCAGCAGAGGACAGGCCTACGAGCAGTACTTC.

This sequence joins TRBV7-9 and TRBJ2-7; TRBD2 matches at 10 bases. The end of the DNA fits TRBJ2-5 better, so the J call may be wrong. From germline, CDR1 is SEHNR and CDR2 FQNEAQ (reference sequence). The CDR3 is 16 residues long. The CDR3 protein is CASSPRSGGVVETQYF. The CDR3 bases are TGTGCCAGCAGCCCTCGAAGCGGGGGGGTCGTTGAGACCCAGTACTTC.

This clonotype is a singleton in its sample. The V call is TRBV6-2 or TRBV6-3, the J call TRBJ1-5; D call uncertain. The CDR3 extends over 13 amino acids. CDR1 is MNHEY, CDR2 SVGEGT, per germline. Between the trimmed V and J ends, which lost 2 bases and 9 bases, there was a span of 11 bases. CDR3 residues: CASSYLGIGPQHF. Here the CDR3 DNA reads TGTGCCAGCAGTTACCTGGGGATAGGGCCCCAGCATTTT.